This T cell receptor beta chain was identified in a study of T cells in Graves' hyperthyroidism and ophthalmopathy. About the study: Peripheral blood sampling occurred at initial diagnosis, before any treatment. The study's findings and limits: Most thyroid clonotypes expanded above 0.001 appeared in blood too. By a 13 V-J model, ophthalmopathy was set apart from stable hyperthyroidism.

This clonotype was found many times. Its antigen is undetermined. Authors of the study amplified TCR beta CDR3 regions from RNA transcripts. Using the HTBI primer set, a first-round RT-PCR was run on the TCR CDR3. TCRdb itself ran the multiplex PCR reads through MiXCR, one entry per CDR3 protein. The sample holds approximately 620,000 distinct CDR3 sequences, more than 15% seen once. This CDR3 spans 12 amino acids. V lost 6 bases and J 2 bases, leaving 10 bases between the germline ends. Germline lookup yields CDR1 DFQATT and CDR2 SNEGSKA (reference sequence). Exclusion criteria comprised uncontrolled infection, other autoimmune disease, pregnancy or lactation.

This clonotype was obtained from a middle-aged woman with Graves' ophthalmopathy. Input material: blood. The chain joins TRBV20-1 to TRBJ2-5, with no clear D. The CDR3 DNA follows: TGCAGTGCCCTTTTACCTCAAGAGACCCAGTACTTC. It specifies CSALLPQETQYF.